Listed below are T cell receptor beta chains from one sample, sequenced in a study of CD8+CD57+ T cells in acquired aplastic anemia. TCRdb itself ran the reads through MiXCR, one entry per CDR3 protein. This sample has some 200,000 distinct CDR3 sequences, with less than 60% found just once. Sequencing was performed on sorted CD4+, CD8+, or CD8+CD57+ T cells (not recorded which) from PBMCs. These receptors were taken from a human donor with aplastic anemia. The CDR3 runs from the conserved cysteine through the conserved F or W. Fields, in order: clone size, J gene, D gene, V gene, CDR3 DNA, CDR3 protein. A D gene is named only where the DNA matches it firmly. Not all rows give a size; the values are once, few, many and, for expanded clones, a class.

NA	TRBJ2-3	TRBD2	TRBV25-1	TGTGCCAGCAGTGATGGACTAGCGGGAGGCCGAAATACGCAGTATTTT	CASSDGLAGGRNTQYF
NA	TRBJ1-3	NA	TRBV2	TGTGCCAGCAGTGGCCTAGGGGACTCTGGAAACACCATATATTTT	CASSGLGDSGNTIYF
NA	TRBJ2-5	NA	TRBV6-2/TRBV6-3	TGTGCCAGCAGTTACGTCGGGGGTCAGGAGACCCAGTACTTC	CASSYVGGQETQYF
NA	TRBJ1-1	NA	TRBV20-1	TGCAGTGCCAGTTCTAGGGGGGCGGAGAACACTGAAGCTTTCTTT	CSASSRGAENTEAFF
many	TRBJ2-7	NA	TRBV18	TGTGCCAGCTCACCGTACAGCAGCTACGAGCAGTACTTC	CASSPYSSYEQYF
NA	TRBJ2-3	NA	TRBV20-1	TGCAGTGCTAAAGGGGCGATTCGGCGCACAGATACGCAGTATTTT	CSAKGAIRRTDTQYF
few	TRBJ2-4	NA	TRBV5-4	TGTGCCAGCAGCTTGGGGGGAATGGCCAAAAACATTCAGTACTTC	CASSLGGMAKNIQYF
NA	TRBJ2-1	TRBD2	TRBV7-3	TGTGCCAGCAGCTCAATAGCGGGAACAACCTACAATGAGCAGTTCTTC	CASSSIAGTTYNEQFF
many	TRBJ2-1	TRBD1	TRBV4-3	TGCGCCAGCAGCCAGGGGACAGGGACCTACAATGAGCAGTTCTTC	CASSQGTGTYNEQFF
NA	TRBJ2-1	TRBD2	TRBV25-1	TGTGCCAGCAGTGAAGTGGGAACGACTAGCGGGATAGCAAATGAGCAGTTCTTC	CASSEVGTTSGIANEQFF
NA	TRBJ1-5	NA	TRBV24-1	TGTGCCACCAGTGATTCGCTGGGGCTTCAGCCCCAGCATTTT	CATSDSLGLQPQHF
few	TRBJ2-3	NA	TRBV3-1	TGTGCCAGCAGCCAACGGAAGGGGACCTACACAGATACGCAGTATTTT	CASSQRKGTYTDTQYF
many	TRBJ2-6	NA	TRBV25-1	TGTGCCAGCAGTGAATCATTTGCTGGGGCCAACGTCCTGACTTTC	CASSESFAGANVLTF
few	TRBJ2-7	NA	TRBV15	TGTGCCACCAGCGGGGACCTGTCCCTCTACGAGCAGTACTTC	CATSGDLSLYEQYF
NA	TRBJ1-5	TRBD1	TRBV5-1	TGCGCCAGCAGCCCCGCAGGGGGCGTGGGTCAGCCCCAGCATTTT	CASSPAGGVGQPQHF
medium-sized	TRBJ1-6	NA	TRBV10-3	TGTGCCATCAGTGAATCGAGGACACCCCTCCACTTT	CAISESRTPLHF
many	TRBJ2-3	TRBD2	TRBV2	TGTGCCAGCACCGGGCTAGCGGGAGCAGATACGCAGTATTTT	CASTGLAGADTQYF
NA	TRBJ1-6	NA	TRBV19	TGTGCCAGTCAGGACCAAATATCTTCACCCCTCCACTTT	CASQDQISSPLHF
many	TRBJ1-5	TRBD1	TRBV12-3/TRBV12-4	TGTGCCAGCAGTGACAGGGAAGGCAATCAGCCCCAGCATTTT	CASSDREGNQPQHF
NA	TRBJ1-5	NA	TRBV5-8	TGTGCCAGCAGCTTAGGGTCTAGCAATCAGCCCCAGCATTTT	CASSLGSSNQPQHF
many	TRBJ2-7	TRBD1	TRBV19	TGTGCCAGTACCAACCCTAACAGGGGCACCTACGAGCAGTACTTC	CASTNPNRGTYEQYF
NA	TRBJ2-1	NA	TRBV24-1	TGTGCCACCAGTGTTCGCGGGGGCGGTGAGCAGTTCTTC	CATSVRGGGEQFF
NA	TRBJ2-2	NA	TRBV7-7	TGTGCCAGCAGCCAAGTCATCACCGGGGAGCTGTTTTTT	CASSQVITGELFF
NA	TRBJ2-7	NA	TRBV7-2	TGTGCCAGCAGCTCTCAGGGGCGGCTCTCCTACGAGCAGTACTTC	CASSSQGRLSYEQYF
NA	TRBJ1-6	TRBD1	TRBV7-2	TGTGCCAGCAGCTTAGCGGTCGACAGGGTATCACCCCTCCACTTT	CASSLAVDRVSPLHF
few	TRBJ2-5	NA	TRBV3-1	TGTGCCAGCAGCCAGGGTTCAGGAGTAACCCAAGAGACCCAGTACTTC	CASSQGSGVTQETQYF